This TCR beta chain was recorded in a study of cytomegalovirus exposure and HLA in healthy donors. PCR used 60 Vbeta primers and 13 Jbeta primers. Method: immunoSEQ multiplex PCR; TCRdb's copy keeps in-frame clones and lacks some. Of about 150,000 clones listed, approximately 9% were seen once; the top ten hold 1.8%. This clone was observed a handful of times. The CDR3 totals 15 residues. CDR1 and CDR2 from the germline V gene are LNHDA and SQIVND (reference sequence). V shed 9 bases and J 0 bases; nucleotides not matched to a gene: 9. Sequencing used PBMCs. This TCR was recovered from a male donor in good health and CMV-seronegative. This chain joins TRBV19 and TRBJ1-1; 8 bases are shared with TRBD1. CDR3 protein: CASGTGRVMNTEAFF. In DNA, the CDR3 is TGTGCCAGCGGGACAGGCCGAGTTATGAACACTGAAGCTTTCTTT.